This T cell receptor (beta chain) was observed in a study of neurological immune-mediated disorders. TCRdb analysed the 5' RACE reads with MiXCR anew, one entry per CDR3 protein. In the table there are just under 45,000 distinct CDR3 sequences, roughly 13% of which are singletons. The CDR3 length is 14 residues. Trimming took off 2 bases at V and 8 bases at J, with 15 bases between the two ends. The V gene's germline CDR1 is LGHDT and CDR2 YNNKEL (reference sequence). In its sample, this clonotype was seen many times. Sequenced material: PBMCs. V and J are TRBV3-1 and TRBJ1-2; D is unresolved. The source of this sequence is a female donor in good health. The DNA of the CDR3 is TGTGCCAGCAGCCAACACGAGGGATCCCGGGGCTACACCTTC. It specifies CASSQHEGSRGYTF.